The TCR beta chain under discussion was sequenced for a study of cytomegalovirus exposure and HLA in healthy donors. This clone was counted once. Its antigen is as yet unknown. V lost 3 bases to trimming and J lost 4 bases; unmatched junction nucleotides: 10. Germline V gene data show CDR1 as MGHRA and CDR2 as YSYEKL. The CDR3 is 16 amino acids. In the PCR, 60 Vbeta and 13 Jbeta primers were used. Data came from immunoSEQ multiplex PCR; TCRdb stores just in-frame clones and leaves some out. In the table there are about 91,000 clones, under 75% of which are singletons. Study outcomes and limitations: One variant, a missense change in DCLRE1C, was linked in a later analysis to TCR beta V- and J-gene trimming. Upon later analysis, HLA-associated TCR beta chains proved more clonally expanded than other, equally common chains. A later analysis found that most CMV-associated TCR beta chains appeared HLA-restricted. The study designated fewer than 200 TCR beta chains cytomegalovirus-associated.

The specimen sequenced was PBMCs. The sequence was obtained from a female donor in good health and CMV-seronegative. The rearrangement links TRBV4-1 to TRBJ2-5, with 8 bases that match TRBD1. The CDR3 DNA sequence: TGCGCCAGCAGCCAGGCCAGGACAGGGATGGGAGAGACCCAGTACTTC. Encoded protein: CASSQARTGMGETQYF.